The 19 T cell receptor beta chains in this list originate from one sample, sequenced in a study of shared clonotypes between healthy human individuals. The method was immunoSEQ multiplex PCR; TCRdb's version includes in-frame clones alone and lacks a portion of them. The sample includes about 2.4 million clones, around 94% seen only once; the top ten take roughly 0.15%. What was sequenced was naive CD4+ T cells sorted from blood. Stated subset: CD45RA+ positively selected. All receptors come from a man younger than 35 in good health.

This clone appeared a single time. The chain carries TRBV10-3 and TRBJ2-4, with unresolved D. V was trimmed by 8 bases and J by 5 bases, leaving 10 bases between them. Germline V CDR1 and CDR2: ENHRY, SYGVKD. The CDR3 runs to 12 residues. In nucleotides, the CDR3 is TGTGCCATCGCACCCTCAGAAAACATTCAGTACTTC. Its translation: CAIAPSENIQYF.

V is TRBV7-2 and J is TRBJ2-4; 7 bases are shared with TRBD2. This CDR3 has 17 residues. V lost 7 bases to trimming and J lost 9 bases; unmatched junction nucleotides: 21. Looked up from germline, CDR1 is SGHTA and CDR2 is FQGNSA. The CDR3 spells CASTNRVGRTSGGIQYF. CDR3 nucleotides: TGTGCCAGCACCAATAGGGTAGGTCGGACTAGTGGGGGCATTCAGTACTTC.

J is TRBJ2-3 and V is TRBV9, with 15 bases that match TRBD2. In germline, CDR1 is SGDLS, CDR2 YYNGEE. The V segment lost 4 bases and the J segment 3 bases; nucleotides outside the gene matches: 6. This CDR3 has 17 amino acids. The CDR3 is CASSWSGTSGRTDTQYF. The CDR3 bases are TGTGCCAGCAGCTGGTCCGGGACTAGCGGGAGGACAGATACGCAGTATTTT.

The CDR3 DNA is TGTGCCAGCAGTTGCCAACGTTCCTACAATGAGCAGTTCTTC. Amino acid sequence: CASSCQRSYNEQFF. The chain recombines TRBV6-7 with TRBJ2-1; D not resolved. TRBV6-7 is noted as an ORF with a role that remains uncertain. Deletions cut 4 bases from V and 1 base from J, with 8 bases between. This CDR3 spans 14 amino acids.

The sample holds one count of this clone. V gene TRBV25-1 combines with J gene TRBJ2-3; 12 nucleotides align to TRBD1. The CDR3 length is 15 residues. Per germline, CDR1 MGHDK and CDR2 SYGVNS. The junction had 4 bases not matched to a gene; V was cut back by 5 bases and J by 4 bases. CDR3 in DNA: TGTGCCAGCAGTCGCGGGACAGGGGGCGCAGATACGCAGTATTTT. It specifies CASSRGTGGADTQYF.

For this clone: A read error may produce the germline difference seen at one junction end. The chain couples TRBV5-4 to TRBJ2-5; D gene uncertain. Per the germline V gene, CDR1 is SGHNT and CDR2 is YYREEE (reference sequence). The CDR3 runs to 13 residues. The CDR3 sequence is CASSSTTQETQYF. Written as DNA, the CDR3 is TGCGCCAGCAGCTCCACGACCCAAGAGACCCAGTACTTC.

The V call is TRBV2, the J call TRBJ2-5; D is undetermined. This CDR3 is built from 13 residues. From germline, CDR1 is SNHLY and CDR2 FYNNEI. V was shortened by 5 bases and J by 1 base, with 8 bases between the two germline ends. The CDR3 nucleotides read TGTGCCAGCAGTCCCAGTGCCCAAGAGACCCAGTACTTC. Protein: CASSPSAQETQYF. Drawing the rest from reference TRBV2 and TRBJ2-5, the complete variable domain is EPEVTQTPSHQVTQMGQEVILRCVPISNHLYFYWYRQILGQKVEFLVSFYNNEISEKSEIFDDQFSVERPDGSNFTLKIRSTKLEDSAMYFCASSPSAQETQYFGPGTRLLVL.

The chain has TRBV30 and TRBJ2-1; TRBD1 agrees at 9 bases. This CDR3 has 16 amino acids. CDR1 GTSNPN and CDR2 SVGIG come from the germline V gene (reference sequence). The V and J ends lost 0 bases and 4 bases, in that order; junction bases with no gene match: 7. The CDR3 spells CAWSVPTGGGYNEQFF. CDR3 DNA sequence: TGTGCCTGGAGTGTTCCGACAGGGGGAGGTTACAATGAGCAGTTCTTC.

The genes are TRBV7-9 and TRBJ1-1; TRBD1 is a possible D gene (5 bases). The CDR3 has 15 amino acids. Germline V gene sequence: CDR1 SEHNR, CDR2 FQNEAQ (reference sequence). Trimming left V 5 bases short and J 1 base short, with 14 bases between. In DNA, the CDR3 is TGTGCCAGCAGCCCCCGGGCCGGGGGGAACACTGAAGCTTTCTTT. Translation gives CASSPRAGGNTEAFF.

The rearrangement links TRBV5-6 to TRBJ2-7; 9 nucleotides agree with TRBD1. The CDR3 length is 14 residues. Germline CDR1 SGHDT, CDR2 YYEEEE. The trim removed 6 bases at V and 5 bases at J, leaving 9 bases unmatched. CDR3 loop: CASTYRDRANEQYF. The CDR3 DNA is TGTGCCAGCACCTATAGGGACAGGGCCAACGAGCAGTACTTC.

The sample holds a few counts of this clone. This sequence joins TRBV7-2 and TRBJ1-1, with D unclear. The CDR3 spans 15 residues. The V end was cut by 0 bases, the J end by 0 bases, with 8 bases between. Germline V gene lookup returns CDR1 SGHTA and CDR2 FQGNSA. In DNA, the CDR3 is TGTGCCAGCAGCTTAGCGAACAGCCTGAACACTGAAGCTTTCTTT. As protein: CASSLANSLNTEAFF.

Comment on this clone: Other DNA sequences in the sample encode the same CDR3. V is TRBV5-1 and J is TRBJ2-7; D is ambiguous. Trimming pared 0 bases from V and 3 bases from J, leaving 7 bases between. Germline V CDR1 and CDR2: SGHRS, YFSETQ. The CDR3 runs 13 residues. The CDR3 sequence: CASSLAVGYEQYF. The CDR3 DNA is TGCGCCAGCAGCTTGGCCGTCGGCTACGAGCAGTACTTC.

This clone appeared a few times. Other nucleotide sequences from this sample produce the same CDR3. The gene calls are TRBV19 and TRBJ1-5; TRBD1 agrees at 7 bases. CDR1 and CDR2 from the germline V gene are LNHDA and SQIVND (reference sequence). This CDR3 has 14 residues. With V trimmed by 2 bases and J by 4 bases, 2 bases remained unmatched. CDR3 protein: CASSISGGNQPQHF. The CDR3 region has the DNA TGTGCCAGTAGTATATCAGGGGGGAATCAGCCCCAGCATTTT.

This chain links TRBV11-2 with TRBJ2-3; no firm D call. Trimming pared 3 bases from V and 9 bases from J, leaving 7 bases between. Per germline, CDR1 SGHAT and CDR2 FQNNGV. The length of the CDR3 is 11 residues. This CDR3 is CASSFSETQYF. CDR3 DNA: TGTGCCAGCAGCTTCTCGGAGACGCAGTATTTT.

The CDR3 region has the DNA TGTGCCAGCAGACTACAGGGGGCTCAAACTGAAGCTTTCTTT. Translated: CASRLQGAQTEAFF. The rearrangement uses TRBV2 and TRBJ1-1, with TRBD1 matching 9 bases. The ends lost 6 bases at V and 5 bases at J; junction bases unmatched: 7. The length of the CDR3 is 14 residues. The V gene's germline CDR1 is SNHLY and CDR2 FYNNEI.

The chain has TRBV10-3 and TRBJ2-5; 7 bases line up with TRBD2. The CDR3 contains 15 residues. The trim removed 10 bases at V and 2 bases at J, leaving 13 bases unmatched. Germline V gene sequence: CDR1 ENHRY, CDR2 SYGVKD. Written as DNA, the CDR3 is TGTGCCACCGGCCCGACTAGCTTAACGCAAGAGACCCAGTACTTC. It yields the protein CATGPTSLTQETQYF.

This chain uses TRBV7-9 with TRBJ1-2, with D uncertain. Germline-derived CDR1 and CDR2 are SEHNR and FQNEAQ (reference sequence). The CDR3 is 12 amino acids. V gave up 0 bases and J gave up 5 bases, with 4 bases separating them. This chain's CDR3 is CASSLAEYGYTF. CDR3 coding DNA: TGTGCCAGCAGCTTAGCTGAGTATGGCTACACCTTC. Drawing the rest from reference TRBV7-9 and TRBJ1-2, the complete variable domain is DTGVSQNPRHKITKRGQNVTFRCDPISEHNRLYWYRQTLGQGPEFLTYFQNEAQLEKSRLLSDRFSAERPKGSFSTLEIQRTEQGDSAMYLCASSLAEYGYTFGSGTRLTVV.

This sequence joins TRBV9 and TRBJ2-5, with D perhaps matching TRBD1 (5 bases). Trimming left V 0 bases short and J 5 bases short, with 17 bases between. Germline V gene sequence: CDR1 SGDLS, CDR2 YYNGEE. This CDR3 spans 16 amino acids. The DNA for the CDR3 is TGTGCCAGCAGCGTAGGAAGCAGTGGGGCAGGGGAGACCCAGTACTTC. Its protein product is CASSVGSSGAGETQYF.

The chain couples TRBV5-1 to TRBJ1-2; D unresolved. Trimming shortened V by 0 bases and J by 6 bases, and 9 bases separated the two germline ends. Germline V gene sequence: CDR1 SGHRS, CDR2 YFSETQ. The CDR3 sequence is 13 residues long. Here the CDR3 reads CASSLAGKDGYTF. CDR3 DNA sequence: TGCGCCAGCAGCTTGGCGGGAAAGGATGGCTACACCTTC.